This T cell receptor beta chain was captured in a study of blood T cell repertoires in COVID-19. Turning to the study itself: Collection of acute and convalescent COVID-19 samples took place in the United States, Italy and Spain. Sample material is recorded as cDNA or gDNA derived from T cells, B-cell-depleted T cells, or PBMCs.

The length of the CDR3 is 15 residues. V was shortened by 0 bases and J by 3 bases, with 12 bases between the two germline ends. CDR1 is SGDLS and CDR2 is YYNGEE in the germline V gene. Original analysis: Amplification of reference gene primers provided the estimated nucleated cell counts. The table came from immunoSEQ multiplex PCR; TCRdb's copy has only in-frame clones and leaves some out. The V and J calls and clone size come from that table; D and trimming were worked out from the DNA. The profile shows about 190,000 clones, less than 85% of them singletons. Only a few counts were recorded for this clone.

This TCR was sampled from a woman at least 80 years old with active or convalescent COVID-19. Source material: peripheral blood. The V call is TRBV9, the J call TRBJ1-1, with a possible D match to TRBD1 (6 bases). The CDR3: CASSVGVGADTEAFF. DNA of the CDR3: TGTGCCAGCAGCGTAGGGGTGGGGGCGGACACTGAAGCTTTCTTT.